This TCR beta chain was obtained from a study of graft-versus-host responses after intestinal transplantation. The graft tissue was processed, and this released both intraepithelial and lamina propria lymphocytes. The repertoire was sequenced with immunoSEQ multiplex PCR; TCRdb's copy has only in-frame clones and lacks some. This sample has more than 13,000 clones; 67% occur once, and the top ten carry approximately 8.1%. In its sample, this clone was seen a few times. The starting material was ileum tissue, obtained around 95 weeks after intestinal transplantation. The sequence was collected from a human patient who received an intestinal transplant, so some T cells may come from the graft donor.

Here the CDR3 reads CSVEEGTGGNQPQHF. The CDR3, as DNA: TGCAGCGTTGAAGAGGGGACAGGGGGCAATCAGCCCCAGCATTTT. This chain links TRBV29-1 with TRBJ1-5, with 10 bases that match TRBD1. V gave up 0 bases and J gave up 2 bases; unmatched junction bases: 1. CDR1 and CDR2 from the germline V gene are SQVTM and ANQGSEA. The CDR3 covers 15 residues. Filled out from reference TRBV29-1 and TRBJ1-5, the complete variable domain reads SAVISQKPSRDICQRGTSLTIQCQVDSQVTMMFWYRQQPGQSLTLIATANQGSEATYESGFVIDKFPISRPNLTFSTLTVSNMSPEDSSIYLCSVEEGTGGNQPQHFGDGTRLSIL.